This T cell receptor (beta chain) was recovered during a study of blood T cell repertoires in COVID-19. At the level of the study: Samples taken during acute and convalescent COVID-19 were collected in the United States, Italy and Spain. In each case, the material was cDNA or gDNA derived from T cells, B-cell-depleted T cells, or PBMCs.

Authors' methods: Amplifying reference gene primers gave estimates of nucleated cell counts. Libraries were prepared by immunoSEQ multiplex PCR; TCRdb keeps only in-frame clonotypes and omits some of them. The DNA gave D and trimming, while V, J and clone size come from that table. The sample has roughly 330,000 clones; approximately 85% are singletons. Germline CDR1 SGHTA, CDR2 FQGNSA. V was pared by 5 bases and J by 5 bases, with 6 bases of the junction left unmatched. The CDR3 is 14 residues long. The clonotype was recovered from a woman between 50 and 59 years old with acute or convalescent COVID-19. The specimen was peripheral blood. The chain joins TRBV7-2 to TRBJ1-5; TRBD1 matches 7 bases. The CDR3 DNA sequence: TGTGCCAGCAGCCTCGACAGGGCCTATCAGCCCCAGCATTTT. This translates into CASSLDRAYQPQHF.